This TCR beta chain was sequenced in a study of vaccination and CD4 T cells after COVID-19. V gave up 4 bases and J gave up 4 bases, with 17 bases separating them. This CDR3 comprises 15 residues. Germline V gene sequence: CDR1 SGHRS, CDR2 YFSETQ. Sample treatment: approximately nine-day PBMC culture with coronavirus spike peptide pools or control peptides (ViraFEST assay). Concerning this clonotype: Its matching antigen is unknown.

With the Oncomine TCR Beta short-read assay, DNA from cultured CD4+ T cells was sequenced. Via MiXCR, TCRdb re-called the PCR reads, giving one row per CDR3 protein. The sample carries 15,000 or so distinct CDR3 sequences, 76% recorded once. The source of this sequence is a human donor who had recovered from COVID-19. Sequenced: CD4+ T cells from blood, cultured in vitro. The rearrangement links TRBV5-1 to TRBJ2-5, with D maybe TRBD2 (6 bases). CDR3 loop: CASSARLGRPETQYF. CDR3 bases: TGCGCCAGCAGCGCGCGACTAGGGCGGCCAGAGACCCAGTACTTC.